This T cell receptor (beta chain) was identified during a study of cytomegalovirus exposure and HLA in healthy donors. Trimming stripped 1 base from V and 3 bases from J, with 10 bases between. The CDR3 consists of 15 residues. Looked up from germline, CDR1 is SGHTA and CDR2 is FQGNSA. Concerning this clone: The target antigen is unknown.

Study observations and caveats: The productive fraction for most TCR beta V segments was about 87% or about 30% in an earlier analysis. In a later analysis, specific HLA alleles were associated with more than 15,000 TCR beta sequences at a 0.05 false discovery rate.

With 60 Vbeta and 13 Jbeta primers, the PCR was carried out. Measured with immunoSEQ multiplex PCR; TCRdb has only the in-frame clones, and not every one. The data contain around 190,000 clones, about 80% of them seen just once; the ten biggest clones take up approximately 0.51%. This rearrangement joins TRBV7-2 to TRBJ2-1; D call uncertain. The TCR comes from a woman aged 50 to 60 in good health and CMV-seronegative. What was sequenced was PBMCs. CDR3 loop: CASSLVWQNYNEQFF. CDR3 nucleotides: TGTGCCAGCAGCTTAGTGTGGCAGAACTACAATGAGCAGTTCTTC.